Listed here are 18 T cell receptor beta chains from one sample, sequenced in a study of CD8 T cells in ankylosing spondylitis. TCRdb passed the 5' RACE reads through MiXCR, listing each CDR3 protein once. In the table there are a few hundred thousand distinct CDR3 sequences, under 12% of which are singletons. The sequencing sample was made of blood, either unsorted or a sorted T cell fraction (not recorded which). The source of these receptors is a male donor with ankylosing spondylitis or in good health (not recorded which).

CDR3 in amino acids: CSVGLRTGPWTEAFF. CDR3 DNA sequence: TGCAGCGTCGGTCTCAGAACAGGGCCGTGGACTGAAGCTTTCTTT. The chain uses TRBV29-1 and TRBJ1-1; D may be TRBD1 (6 bases). The germline CDR1 and CDR2 sequences are SQVTM and ANQGSEA. This CDR3 has 15 amino acids. V gave up 6 bases and J gave up 5 bases, with 22 bases separating them.

This clonotype was seen at least ten times. V and J are TRBV27 and TRBJ1-2; 7 nucleotides line up with TRBD1. With 7 bases clipped from V and 2 bases from J, the junction kept 4 bases outside the gene matches. The CDR3 contains 13 residues. CDR1 is MNHEY, CDR2 SMNVEV, per germline (reference sequence). In nucleotides, the CDR3 is TGTGCCAGCACGAAGACAGGGAACTATGGCTACACCTTC. Translated: CASTKTGNYGYTF.

In its sample, this clonotype was seen a few times. V is TRBV5-1 and J is TRBJ1-4, with a possible D match to TRBD1 (6 bases). Looked up from germline, CDR1 is SGHRS and CDR2 is YFSETQ. V lost 0 bases, J lost 4 bases, and 10 bases lay in between. CDR3 length: 15 amino acids. In DNA form, the CDR3 reads TGCGCCAGCAGCTTGGAGGGGGGATATAATGAAAAACTGTTTTTT. This translates into CASSLEGGYNEKLFF.

This clonotype was seen more than once but under ten times. J is TRBJ2-7 and V is TRBV11-3; 11 bases map to TRBD1. The trim removed 5 bases at V and 5 bases at J, leaving 5 bases unmatched. Germline V lookup: CDR1 SGHNT, CDR2 YENEEA. The CDR3 runs 14 residues. CDR3 in DNA: TGTGCCAGCAGCCCCGGGACAGGGGGTCACGAGCAGTACTTC. Translated, it gives CASSPGTGGHEQYF.

This clonotype occurred many times. The chain is built from TRBV7-2 and TRBJ2-3, with 7 nucleotides matching TRBD1. The trim removed 5 bases at V and 0 bases at J, leaving 5 bases unmatched. This CDR3 spans 15 amino acids. Germline CDR1 is SGHTA and CDR2 is FQGNSA. The CDR3 coding sequence is TGTGCCAGCAGCCCTCAGACAGGGAGCACAGATACGCAGTATTTT. Translation gives CASSPQTGSTDTQYF.

This clonotype was recorded a few times. The CDR3 here is CASSQELPSGGKQETQYF. The CDR3 DNA sequence: TGTGCCAGCAGCCAAGAGCTCCCTAGCGGGGGGAAACAAGAGACCCAGTACTTC. V usage is TRBV4-2 and J usage is TRBJ2-5, with 11 positions matching TRBD2. V shed 0 bases and J 2 bases; nucleotides not matched to a gene: 8. The germline V gene encodes CDR1 LGHNA and CDR2 YNFKEQ. The CDR3 runs 18 residues.

This clonotype came up many times. V is TRBV29-1 and J is TRBJ2-5; D may correspond to TRBD1 or TRBD2 (5 bases each). V was trimmed by 1 base and J by 2 bases, leaving 11 bases between them. CDR1 is SQVTM, CDR2 ANQGSEA, per germline. The CDR3 contains 14 residues. The CDR3 DNA reads as TGCAGCGTTGAAGGGGGGTTAGTACAAGAGACCCAGTACTTC. Its protein product is CSVEGGLVQETQYF.

This clonotype was seen at least ten times. The chain links TRBV5-1 to TRBJ1-2, with no clear D. The length of the CDR3 is 10 residues. Germline V gives CDR1 SGHRS, CDR2 YFSETQ. The V gene lost 9 bases and the J gene lost 8 bases, with 11 bases spanning the gap. The chain's CDR3 is CATPPQGYTF. The CDR3 DNA reads as TGCGCCACCCCTCCCCAGGGCTACACCTTC.

A few counts support this clonotype. The J gene is TRBJ2-3, the V gene TRBV7-9; no clear D gene. The V gene's germline CDR1 is SEHNR and CDR2 FQNEAQ (reference sequence). V was pared by 3 bases and J by 2 bases, with 12 bases between. The CDR3 loop spans 15 amino acids. The CDR3 loop reads CASSFNRASTDTQYF. CDR3 nucleotide sequence: TGTGCCAGCAGCTTCAACCGGGCCTCCACAGATACGCAGTATTTT.

This chain links TRBV27 with TRBJ1-5; D gene unclear. Germline CDR1 is MNHEY and CDR2 is SMNVEV (reference sequence). This CDR3 is built from 14 residues. The V gene lost 6 bases and the J gene lost 6 bases, with 15 bases spanning the gap. The CDR3 bases are TGTGCCAGCAGACCGGGTCGCGAGGGTCAGCCCCAGCATTTT. Amino acids: CASRPGREGQPQHF.

Concerning this clonotype itself: This may stem from a read error, because a much larger clone lies one nucleotide away. This chain links TRBV7-2 with TRBJ1-2; 9 bases match TRBD1. Germline V CDR1 and CDR2: SGHTA, FQGNSA. Trimming removed 4 bases from V and 8 bases from J; junction bases left unmatched: 5. The length of the CDR3 is 13 residues. CDR3 nucleotides: TGTGCCAGCAGCTCAGTAGGACAGGGGGGCTACACCTTC. Translated: CASSSVGQGGYTF. The full variable domain, in which reference TRBV7-2 and TRBJ1-2 provide the parts outside the CDR3, is GAGVSQSPSNKVTEKGKDVELRCDPISGHTALYWYRQSLGQGLEFLIYFQGNSAPDKSGLPSDRFSAERTGGSVSTLTIQRTQQEDSAVYLCASSSVGQGGYTFGSGTRLTVV.

This clonotype was counted only a few times. This chain connects TRBV7-9 to TRBJ1-2; 7 nucleotides line up with TRBD1. Germline V gives CDR1 SEHNR, CDR2 FQNEAQ (reference sequence). The CDR3 consists of 14 residues. With V trimmed by 4 bases and J by 5 bases, 7 bases remained unmatched. DNA of the CDR3: TGTGCCAGCAGCTCTACTACAGGGGAATATGGCTACACCTTC. This encodes CASSSTTGEYGYTF.

This clonotype has a single count. This rearrangement joins TRBV3-1 to TRBJ2-1; D uncertain. This CDR3 has 13 residues. V lost 3 bases and J 9 bases, leaving 12 bases between the germline ends. CDR1 LGHDT and CDR2 YNNKEL come from the germline V gene (reference sequence). The CDR3 reads CASSQGLESEQFF. The CDR3 nucleotides are TGTGCCAGCAGCCAGGGTCTCGAGAGTGAGCAGTTCTTC.

This clonotype was detected ten times or more. The rearrangement joins TRBV5-1 to TRBJ1-2; a possible D gene is TRBD1 (5 bases). The germline CDR1 and CDR2 sequences are SGHRS and YFSETQ. The CDR3 loop spans 14 amino acids. Trimming took off 6 bases at V and 1 base at J, with 13 bases between the two ends. This CDR3 is CASTSDSFNYGYTF. CDR3 nucleotide sequence: TGCGCCAGCACCAGTGACAGTTTTAACTATGGCTACACCTTC.

Comments on this clonotype: This may arise from a read error, as a much more abundant clone is one base away. As the CDR3 is not closed by the conserved phenylalanine or tryptophan, this likely results from a read error. The gene calls are TRBV5-1 and TRBJ2-1; no firm D call. V lost 4 bases to trimming and J lost 8 bases, with 10 bases between them. The CDR3 totals 12 residues. The germline V gene encodes CDR1 SGHRS and CDR2 YFSETQ. The CDR3 DNA sequence: TGCGCCAGCAGCCTCGGCCGGGATGAGCAGTTCTCC. This gives the protein CASSLGRDEQFS.

This clonotype showed up many times. CDR3 in amino acids: CSARFIGGANVLTF. In DNA, the CDR3 is TGCAGTGCTAGGTTCATCGGGGGGGCCAACGTCCTGACTTTC. The chain joins TRBV20-1 to TRBJ2-6; D is unresolved. The CDR3 consists of 14 residues. Trimming shortened V by 3 bases and J by 4 bases, and 10 bases separated the two germline ends. The germline gives CDR1 DFQATT, CDR2 SNEGSKA (reference sequence).

The chain carries TRBV12-3 or TRBV12-4 and TRBJ2-1; 7 bases map to TRBD1. V lost 5 bases to trimming and J lost 10 bases; unmatched junction nucleotides: 8. This CDR3 spans 13 amino acids. For the CDR3, the DNA is TGTGCCAGCAGTCTCACAGGGGTTGGCGAGCAGTTCTTC. Residues: CASSLTGVGEQFF.

With regard to this clonotype: Since a much larger clone is just one base distant, this may be a read error. The chain joins TRBV12-3 or TRBV12-4 to TRBJ2-4; 9 nucleotides line up with TRBD1. The CDR3 contains 14 residues. The CDR3 loop reads CASRSGTGLNIRYF. DNA of the CDR3: TGTGCCAGCAGGTCCGGGACAGGGCTAAACATTCGGTACTTC.